A single sample gave rise to the 25 T cell receptor beta chains below, sequenced in a study of T cell responses to AZD1222 COVID-19 vaccine. The table came from immunoSEQ multiplex PCR; TCRdb's copy has only in-frame clones and leaves some out. The sample contains about 85,000 clones, less than 90% of which appear only once. This specimen consisted of peripheral blood, obtained on day 0 of AZD1222 vaccination. These receptors were obtained from an adult in good health.

The gene calls are TRBV19 and TRBJ1-5; D perhaps matches TRBD1 (5 bases). The CDR3 is made up of 12 amino acids. Germline V gives CDR1 LNHDA, CDR2 SQIVND (reference sequence). V was clipped by 10 bases and J by 6 bases, with 13 bases between them. The CDR3 here is CATNQGRQPQHF. The CDR3 DNA reads TGTGCCACCAACCAGGGACGTCAGCCCCAGCATTTT.

This clone was observed a few times. The V and J genes are TRBV4-2 and TRBJ2-2; 14 bases map to TRBD2. Germline CDR1 LGHNA, CDR2 YNFKEQ. CDR3 length: 18 residues. V lost 4 bases, J lost 1 base, and 5 bases stayed unmatched. CDR3 sequence (DNA): TGTGCCAGCAGCCTACCGACTAGCGGGGGGGTGAACACCGGGGAGCTGTTTTTT. The encoded protein is CASSLPTSGGVNTGELFF.

This clone was picked up a small number of times. J is TRBJ1-1 and V is TRBV5-5; no reliable D call. The CDR3 is 16 amino acids. The V gene lost 0 bases and the J gene lost 0 bases, with 12 bases spanning the gap. Germline V gene sequence: CDR1 SGHKS, CDR2 YYEKEE (reference sequence). DNA of the CDR3: TGTGCCAGCAGCTTGGGGACGGGCCAAATGAACACTGAAGCTTTCTTT. Protein sequence: CASSLGTGQMNTEAFF.

Notes on this clone: The sample contains more than one DNA sequence encoding this CDR3. The chain combines TRBV5-1 with TRBJ1-5, with D possibly being TRBD1 (5 bases). The CDR3 consists of 14 residues. The germline V gene has CDR1 SGHRS and CDR2 YFSETQ. V lost 0 bases and J lost 3, with 7 bases in between. CDR3 bases: TGCGCCAGCAGCTTGGAGGGGAACAATCAGCCCCAGCATTTT. The encoded protein is CASSLEGNNQPQHF.

This chain joins TRBV28 and TRBJ1-2; a weak D match, TRBD1 (6 bases). The V gene lost 5 bases and the J gene lost 7 bases, with 17 bases spanning the gap. The CDR3 contains 14 residues. Per the germline V gene, CDR1 is MDHEN and CDR2 is SYDVKM. The CDR3 loop reads CASSPPLRGGGYTF. CDR3 DNA: TGTGCCAGCAGTCCCCCCCTCAGGGGTGGTGGCTACACCTTC.

The rearrangement links TRBV19 to TRBJ1-5; D is uncertain. The V end was cut by 3 bases, the J end by 1 base, with 10 bases between. The V gene's germline CDR1 is LNHDA and CDR2 SQIVND (reference sequence). The CDR3 loop spans 15 amino acids. CDR3 amino acids: CASSISGASNQPQHF. CDR3 DNA sequence: TGTGCCAGTAGTATCAGTGGAGCCAGCAATCAGCCCCAGCATTTT.

V usage is TRBV4-1 and J usage is TRBJ1-4; the D gene is possibly TRBD1 (6 bases). From germline, CDR1 is MGHRA and CDR2 YSYEKL. V gave up 0 bases and J gave up 3 bases, with 14 bases separating them. CDR3 length: 17 amino acids. The CDR3: CASSQDQAGASNEKLFF. Here the CDR3 DNA reads TGCGCCAGCAGCCAAGACCAGGCGGGGGCATCTAATGAAAAACTGTTTTTT.

This clone has only one observation. The rearrangement uses TRBV4-3 and TRBJ2-7; the D is unclear. CDR1 LGHNA and CDR2 YSLEER come from the germline V gene. V lost 1 base and J 5 bases, leaving 15 bases between the germline ends. CDR3 size: 15 residues. CDR3 bases: TGCGCCAGCAGCCAAGCAACGGGTGCCTGGGACGAGCAGTACTTC. This translates into CASSQATGAWDEQYF.

The genes are TRBV28 and TRBJ1-3; unclear D gene. The CDR3 covers 15 residues. Trimming took 5 bases from V and 4 from J, leaving 15 bases between them. From germline, CDR1 is MDHEN and CDR2 SYDVKM. CDR3 region: CASSTPSPGGNTIYF. CDR3 coding DNA: TGTGCCAGCAGTACCCCGTCCCCGGGGGGAAACACCATATATTTT.

V gene TRBV19 combines with J gene TRBJ1-1; a weak D match, TRBD1 (5 bases). V was cut by 3 bases and J by 3 bases, with 23 bases left in between. The CDR3 loop spans 18 amino acids. Germline values: CDR1 LNHDA, CDR2 SQIVND (reference sequence). This chain's CDR3 is CASSILPAQGVGDTEAFF. CDR3 sequence (DNA): TGTGCCAGTAGTATCCTTCCGGCGCAAGGGGTGGGTGACACTGAAGCTTTCTTT. Full variable domain (missing parts from reference TRBV19 and TRBJ1-1): DGGITQSPKYLFRKEGQNVTLSCEQNLNHDAMYWYRQDPGQGLRLIYYSQIVNDFQKGDIAEGYSVSREKKESFPLTVTSAQKNPTAFYLCASSILPAQGVGDTEAFFGQGTRLTVV.

This chain connects TRBV5-1 to TRBJ2-3; 9 bases align to TRBD1. The V segment lost 5 bases and the J segment 1 base; nucleotides outside the gene matches: 8. Germline values: CDR1 SGHRS, CDR2 YFSETQ. This CDR3 is 16 amino acids long. CDR3 sequence reads: CASRQQGAQGTDTQYF. The CDR3 DNA follows: TGCGCCAGCAGACAACAGGGGGCGCAAGGCACAGATACGCAGTATTTT.

The chain is built from TRBV28 and TRBJ2-1; TRBD1 might be the D (6 bases). This CDR3 comprises 15 residues. Germline loops: CDR1 MDHEN, CDR2 SYDVKM. V lost 6 bases and J lost 8, with 20 bases in between. DNA of the CDR3: TGTGCCAGCAGGGTGGACAGCCTAACTGGGGATGAGCAGTTCTTC. It translates to CASRVDSLTGDEQFF.

The chain couples TRBV28 to TRBJ2-2, with D possibly being TRBD2 (5 bases). Germline CDR1 MDHEN, CDR2 SYDVKM. CDR3 length: 15 residues. Trimming cost V 2 bases and J 1 base, with 8 bases left between them. CDR3 bases: TGTGCCAGCAGTTTAAGCCGGGAGAACACCGGGGAGCTGTTTTTT. Amino acids: CASSLSRENTGELFF.

The rearrangement links TRBV19 to TRBJ1-1, with 7 bases aligning to TRBD1. Germline V gene data show CDR1 as LNHDA and CDR2 as SQIVND (reference sequence). The CDR3 is 14 residues long. V lost 9 bases and J lost 5; bases outside the gene matches: 12. CDR3 coding DNA: TGTGCCAGCGAGAAGTTGGCAGGGGGAACTGAAGCTTTCTTT. Translation: CASEKLAGGTEAFF.

The chain joins TRBV11-3 to TRBJ2-2, with 8 bases fitting TRBD1. Germline CDR1 reads SGHNT; CDR2 reads YENEEA. The CDR3 is 16 residues long. V lost 2 bases and J lost 1; bases outside the gene matches: 3. In DNA, the CDR3 is TGTGCCAGCAGCTTAAGGACAGGGCAGAACACCGGGGAGCTGTTTTTT. Translated: CASSLRTGQNTGELFF.

This clone was observed a handful of times. This chain uses TRBV7-3 with TRBJ2-1; 12 bases fit TRBD2. The junction had 10 bases not matched to a gene; V was cut back by 5 bases and J by 5 bases. Germline CDR1 reads SGHTA; CDR2 reads FQGTGA. This CDR3 has 17 residues. CDR3 nucleotide sequence: TGTGCCAGCAGCCAGACTAGCGGGAGAGTAGTGGACAATGAGCAGTTCTTC. This codes for CASSQTSGRVVDNEQFF.

This chain uses TRBV5-1 with TRBJ2-1; D possibly uses TRBD1 or TRBD2 (5 bases each). Trimming removed 0 bases from V and 7 bases from J, with 14 bases in between. Germline-derived CDR1 and CDR2 are SGHRS and YFSETQ. The CDR3 runs to 15 residues. In nucleotides, the CDR3 is TGCGCCAGCAGCTTGGCGGGGCAATCGGGGAATGAGCAGTTCTTC. The encoded protein is CASSLAGQSGNEQFF.

The chain employs TRBV16 and TRBJ1-1; D is unresolved. The CDR3 runs 14 residues. CDR1 KGHSY and CDR2 FQNENV come from the germline V gene. Trimming took 2 bases from V and 5 from J, leaving 12 bases between them. CDR3 amino acids: CASSQGLGPTEAFF. The CDR3 coding sequence is TGTGCCAGCAGCCAAGGTTTAGGCCCGACTGAAGCTTTCTTT. The full variable domain, rest sourced from reference TRBV16 and TRBJ1-1, is GEEVAQTPKHLVRGEGQKAKLYCAPIKGHSYVFWYQQVLKNEFKFLISFQNENVFDETGMPKERFSAKCLPNSPCSLEIQATKLEDSAVYFCASSQGLGPTEAFFGQGTRLTVV.

J is TRBJ2-1 and V is TRBV19; the match to TRBD2 covers 16 bases. Germline CDR1 is LNHDA and CDR2 is SQIVND (reference sequence). CDR3 length: 16 residues. V was pared by 5 bases and J by 9 bases, with 7 bases of the junction left unmatched. Here the CDR3 reads CASSPGTSGRASEQFF. For the CDR3, the DNA is TGTGCCAGTAGTCCGGGGACTAGCGGGAGGGCCAGTGAGCAGTTCTTC.

This chain uses TRBV19 with TRBJ2-1; perhaps TRBD2 as D (6 bases). V lost 3 bases and J lost 8, with 14 bases in between. The CDR3 sequence is 14 residues long. Germline V gene lookup returns CDR1 LNHDA and CDR2 SQIVND (reference sequence). The CDR3: CASSIQAIADEQFF. CDR3 DNA sequence: TGTGCCAGTAGTATTCAGGCCATAGCGGATGAGCAGTTCTTC.

In its sample, this clone was seen once. This rearrangement joins TRBV5-1 to TRBJ2-3, with 8 bases aligning to TRBD2. Trimming took 4 bases from V and 1 from J; bases not matched to a gene: 14. CDR1 is SGHRS, CDR2 YFSETQ, per germline. The CDR3 consists of 18 residues. The CDR3 DNA reads as TGCGCCAGCAGCGGGAAACTAGCGGAACGGGGGGGCACAGATACGCAGTATTTT. Its translation: CASSGKLAERGGTDTQYF.

V usage is TRBV3-1 (or the pseudogene TRBV3-2) and J usage is TRBJ2-2; tentatively, D is TRBD1 (6 bases). V lost 4 bases and J lost 4, with 13 bases in between. The CDR3 loop spans 15 amino acids. Germline V lookup: CDR1 LGHDT, CDR2 YNNKEL (reference sequence). CDR3 DNA sequence: TGTGCCAGCAGCCCAGGGGATCGTCGCACCGGGGAGCTGTTTTTT. It is translated as CASSPGDRRTGELFF.

CDR3 coding DNA: TGTGCCAGCAGTTTATACCGGCTGGGTTCCATAAACTCTGGGGCCAACGTCCTGACTTTC. Translated, it gives CASSLYRLGSINSGANVLTF. The chain uses TRBV27 and TRBJ2-6; D is undetermined. The ends were cut back, 1 base at V and 0 bases at J, with 19 bases in the middle. Germline V gene sequence: CDR1 MNHEY, CDR2 SMNVEV (reference sequence). The CDR3 covers 20 residues. Drawing the rest from reference TRBV27 and TRBJ2-6, the complete variable domain is EAQVTQNPRYLITVTGKKLTVTCSQNMNHEYMSWYRQDPGLGLRQIYYSMNVEVTDKGDVPEGYKVSRKEKRNFPLILESPSPNQTSLYFCASSLYRLGSINSGANVLTFGAGSRLTVL.

The chain has TRBV29-1 and TRBJ1-2; D might be TRBD1 (5 bases). The V end was cut by 7 bases, the J end by 0 bases, with 12 bases between. The V gene's germline CDR1 is SQVTM and CDR2 ANQGSEA. The CDR3 sequence is 13 residues long. CDR3 residues: CSGGDSPNYGYTF. CDR3 DNA: TGCAGCGGGGGTGACAGCCCTAACTATGGCTACACCTTC.

For the CDR3, the DNA is TGTGCCAGCTCACCATATCTGTCGGTGGATGAGCAGTTCTTC. This encodes CASSPYLSVDEQFF. The chain couples TRBV18 to TRBJ2-1; D is unresolved. CDR1 and CDR2 from the germline V gene are KGHSH and LQKENI. Trimming cost V 2 bases and J 8 bases, with 13 bases left between them. The CDR3 runs 14 residues.